This TCR beta chain comes out of a study of beta chain features in type 1 diabetes. The CDR3 is 14 amino acids. V was pared by 5 bases and J by 2 bases, with 12 bases between. CDR1 is SGHAT, CDR2 FQDESV, per germline (reference sequence). Overall study results and limits: Insertions were fewer and deletions more numerous at VDJ junctions in type 1 diabetes patients.

With regard to this clone: Antigen: not known.

Sequencing targeted expressed TCRB transcripts, as all isolated RNA had been reverse transcribed. The data were produced by immunoSEQ multiplex PCR, yet TCRdb's version contains in-frame clones alone and is incomplete. The sample yields about 410,000 clones, approximately 13% seen once. The chain combines TRBV11-1 with TRBJ1-2; TRBD1 might be the D (5 bases). The sequenced sample consisted of naive CD4+ T cells from blood. The clonotype was recovered from a man under 40 in good health. The CDR3 region has the DNA TGTGCCAGCAGCGAAGGGGTTTTCAACTATGGCTACACCTTC. Translation: CASSEGVFNYGYTF.